Sequencing of this T cell receptor beta chain was carried out in a study of shared clonotypes between healthy human individuals. Donors comprised healthy HIV-negative adults lacking recent acute infections or vaccinations. Sequencing used immunoSEQ multiplex PCR; TCRdb keeps in-frame clones, though not all of them. The sample has some 980,000 clones, less than 85% seen once. Per the germline V gene, CDR1 is SGHAT and CDR2 is FQNNGV. Unmatched junction bases numbered 3, after V lost 1 base and J lost 3 bases. This CDR3 has 15 residues. The rearrangement links TRBV11-2 to TRBJ2-3, with 8 bases that match TRBD1. The receptor was derived from a man aged 18 to 30 in good health. The sequenced sample consisted of memory CD4+ T cells sorted from blood. The sample's subset: CD45RA-negative fraction. For the CDR3, the DNA is TGTGCCAGCAGCTTAGTGGACAGGGCGACAGATACGCAGTATTTT. Its protein product is CASSLVDRATDTQYF.